One and the same sample provided the 7 T cell receptor beta chains below, sequenced in a study of shared clonotypes between healthy human individuals. Selected positively for CCR7 and CD45RO-negative, naive CD8 cells excluded terminally differentiated effector memory CD45RA+ cells. Only in-frame clones appear in the TCRdb table, and some are missing; sequencing was by immunoSEQ multiplex PCR. The sample includes roughly 2,000,000 clones, around 93% seen only once; the top ten take over 1.5%. The sample consisted of naive CD8+ T cells from PBMCs. These receptor sequences come from a man aged 18 to 30 in good health. Some clones in this sample may be carry-over from other donors' samples.

The chain uses TRBV27 and TRBJ2-1; tentatively, D is TRBD2 (6 bases). Trimming took off 4 bases at V and 6 bases at J, with 10 bases between the two ends. Germline lookup yields CDR1 MNHEY and CDR2 SMNVEV (reference sequence). CDR3 length equals 13 residues. The CDR3 here is CASSWDFFNEQFF. The CDR3 DNA reads TGTGCCAGCAGTTGGGACTTCTTCAATGAGCAGTTCTTC.

The chain recombines TRBV9 with TRBJ1-1; possible D gene TRBD1, 6 bases. Trimming stripped 4 bases from V and 8 bases from J, with 12 bases between. Germline V lookup: CDR1 SGDLS, CDR2 YYNGEE. The CDR3 spans 12 residues. Here the CDR3 DNA reads TGTGCCAGCAGCCGGGACAATAAGGAAGCTTTCTTT. It codes for CASSRDNKEAFF. Filled out from reference TRBV9 and TRBJ1-1, the complete variable domain reads DSGVTQTPKHLITATGQRVTLRCSPRSGDLSVYWYQQSLDQGLQFLIQYYNGEERAKGNILERFSAQQFPDLHSELNLSSLELGDSALYFCASSRDNKEAFFGQGTRLTVV.

The genes are TRBV27 and TRBJ1-2; D possibly corresponds to TRBD1 (5 bases). V gave up 3 bases and J gave up 5 bases, with 13 bases separating them. Germline V gene lookup returns CDR1 MNHEY and CDR2 SMNVEV (reference sequence). The CDR3 is 14 residues long. CDR3 amino acids: CASSFREGRYGYTF. The DNA for the CDR3 is TGTGCCAGCAGTTTTCGGGAGGGACGGTATGGCTACACCTTC.

This rearrangement joins TRBV27 to TRBJ2-1, with 7 bases aligning to TRBD2. J gave up 1 base and V 3 bases, and 6 bases lay outside the gene matches. Germline V gene sequence: CDR1 MNHEY, CDR2 SMNVEV (reference sequence). The CDR3 consists of 16 residues. The DNA for the CDR3 is TGTGCCAGCAGTTTTGGGCGACTAGCTTCCTACAATGAGCAGTTCTTC. Protein: CASSFGRLASYNEQFF.

The chain is built from TRBV27 and TRBJ2-7; 7 positions agree with TRBD2. The CDR3 is made up of 15 amino acids. CDR1 and CDR2 from the germline V gene are MNHEY and SMNVEV (reference sequence). The V and J ends lost 2 bases and 5 bases, in that order; junction bases with no gene match: 9. CDR3 sequence (DNA): TGTGCCAGCAGTTTACGGGAGGCGGGTTCGCACGAGCAGTACTTC. It yields the protein CASSLREAGSHEQYF.

The chain has TRBV29-1 and TRBJ2-1; 7 bases fit TRBD2. The CDR3 is made up of 15 amino acids. CDR1 and CDR2 from the germline V gene are SQVTM and ANQGSEA. J gave up 8 bases and V 3 bases, and 13 bases lay outside the gene matches. The CDR3 spells CSVDWESGNIDEQFF. Written as DNA, the CDR3 is TGCAGCGTTGATTGGGAGAGCGGGAACATTGATGAGCAGTTCTTC.

This clone was seen once. V and J are TRBV7-9 and TRBJ2-7; D may be TRBD2 (5 bases). The CDR3 runs 14 residues. The germline gives CDR1 SEHNR, CDR2 FQNEAQ (reference sequence). V shed 4 bases and J shed 2 bases, with 12 bases lying between them. The CDR3 region is CASSSGDRAYEQYF. As DNA, the CDR3 is TGTGCCAGCAGCTCCGGGGATAGGGCCTACGAGCAGTACTTC. The full variable domain, its missing parts supplied by reference TRBV7-9 and TRBJ2-7, is DTGVSQNPRHKITKRGQNVTFRCDPISEHNRLYWYRQTLGQGPEFLTYFQNEAQLEKSRLLSDRFSAERPKGSFSTLEIQRTEQGDSAMYLCASSSGDRAYEQYFGPGTRLTVT.